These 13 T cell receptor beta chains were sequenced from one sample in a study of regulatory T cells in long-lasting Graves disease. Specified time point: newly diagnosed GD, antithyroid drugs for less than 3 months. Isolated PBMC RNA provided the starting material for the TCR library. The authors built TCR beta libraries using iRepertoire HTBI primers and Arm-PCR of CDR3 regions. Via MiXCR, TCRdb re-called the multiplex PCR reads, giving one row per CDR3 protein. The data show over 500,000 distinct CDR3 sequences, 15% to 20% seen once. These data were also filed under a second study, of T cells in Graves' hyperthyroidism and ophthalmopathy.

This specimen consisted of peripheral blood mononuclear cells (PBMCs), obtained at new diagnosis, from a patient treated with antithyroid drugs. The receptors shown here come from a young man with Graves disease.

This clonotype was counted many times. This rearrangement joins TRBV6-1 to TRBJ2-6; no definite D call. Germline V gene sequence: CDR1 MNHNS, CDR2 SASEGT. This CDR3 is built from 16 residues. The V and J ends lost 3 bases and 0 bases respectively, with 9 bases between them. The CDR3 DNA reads TGTGCCAGCAGTGACGCATGGGGCTCTGGGGCCAACGTCCTGACTTTC. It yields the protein CASSDAWGSGANVLTF.

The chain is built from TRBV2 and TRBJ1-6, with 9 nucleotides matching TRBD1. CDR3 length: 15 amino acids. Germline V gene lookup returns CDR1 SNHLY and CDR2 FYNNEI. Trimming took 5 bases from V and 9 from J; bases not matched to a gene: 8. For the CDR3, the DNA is TGTGCCAGCAGTCCGCCGGGACAGGGAAGTTCACCCCTCCACTTT. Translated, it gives CASSPPGQGSSPLHF.

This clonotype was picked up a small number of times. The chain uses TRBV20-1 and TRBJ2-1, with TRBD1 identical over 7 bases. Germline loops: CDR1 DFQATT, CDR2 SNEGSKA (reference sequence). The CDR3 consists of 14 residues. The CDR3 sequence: CSSRRGLSYNEQFF. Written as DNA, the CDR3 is TGCAGCTCAAGAAGGGGGCTATCCTACAATGAGCAGTTCTTC.

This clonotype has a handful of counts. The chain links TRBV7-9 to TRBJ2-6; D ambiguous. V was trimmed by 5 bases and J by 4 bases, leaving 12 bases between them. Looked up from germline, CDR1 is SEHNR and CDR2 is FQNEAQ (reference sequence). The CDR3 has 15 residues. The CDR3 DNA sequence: TGTGCCAGCAGCGCCACGCGGAGCGGGGCCAACGTCCTGACTTTC. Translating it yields CASSATRSGANVLTF.

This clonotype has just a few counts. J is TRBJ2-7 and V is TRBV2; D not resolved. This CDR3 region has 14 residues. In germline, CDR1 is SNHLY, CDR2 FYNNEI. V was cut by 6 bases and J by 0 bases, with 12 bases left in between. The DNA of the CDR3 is TGTGCCAGCAGGCGCAGTAGCCTCTCCTACGAGCAGTACTTC. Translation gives CASRRSSLSYEQYF.

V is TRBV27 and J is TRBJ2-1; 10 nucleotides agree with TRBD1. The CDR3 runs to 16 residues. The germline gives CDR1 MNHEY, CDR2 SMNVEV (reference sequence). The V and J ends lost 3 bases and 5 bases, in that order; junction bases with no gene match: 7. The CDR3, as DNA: TGTGCCAGCAGTTTCCTACCGGGACAGGGGCACAATGAGCAGTTCTTC. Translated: CASSFLPGQGHNEQFF.

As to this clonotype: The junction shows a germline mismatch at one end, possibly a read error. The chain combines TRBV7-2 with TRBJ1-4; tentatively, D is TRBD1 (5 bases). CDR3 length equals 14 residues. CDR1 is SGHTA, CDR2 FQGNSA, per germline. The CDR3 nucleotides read TGTGCCAGCAGCGCGCAGGGTTCTAACGAAAAACTGTTTTTT. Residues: CASSAQGSNEKLFF.

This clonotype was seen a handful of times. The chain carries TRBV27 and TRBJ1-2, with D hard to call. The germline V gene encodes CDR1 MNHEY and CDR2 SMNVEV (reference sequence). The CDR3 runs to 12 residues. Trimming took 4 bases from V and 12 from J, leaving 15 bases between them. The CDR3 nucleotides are TGTGCCAGCAGTTCCCGTTCGGGAGAAAACACCTTC. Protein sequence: CASSSRSGENTF.

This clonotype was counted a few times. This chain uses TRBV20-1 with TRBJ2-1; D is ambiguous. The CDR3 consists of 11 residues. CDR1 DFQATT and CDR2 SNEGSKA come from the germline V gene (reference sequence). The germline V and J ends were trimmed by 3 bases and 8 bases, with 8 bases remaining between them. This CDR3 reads CSASLYYEQFF. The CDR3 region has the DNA TGCAGTGCTAGCTTATACTATGAGCAGTTCTTC.

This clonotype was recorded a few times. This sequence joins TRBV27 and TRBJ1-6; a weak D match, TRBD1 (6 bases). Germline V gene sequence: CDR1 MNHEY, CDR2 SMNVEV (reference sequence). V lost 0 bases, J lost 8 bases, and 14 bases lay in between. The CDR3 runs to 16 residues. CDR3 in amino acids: CASSLSLGGPHSPLHF. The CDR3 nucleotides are TGTGCCAGCAGTTTATCACTCGGGGGGCCGCATTCACCCCTCCACTTT.

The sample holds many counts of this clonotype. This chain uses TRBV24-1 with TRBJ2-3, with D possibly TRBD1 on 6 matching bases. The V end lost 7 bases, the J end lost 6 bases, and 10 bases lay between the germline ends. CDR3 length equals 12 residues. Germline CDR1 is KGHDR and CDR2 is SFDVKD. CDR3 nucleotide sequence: TGTGCCACCAGCGAGGGGGTGGATACGCAGTATTTT. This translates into CATSEGVDTQYF.

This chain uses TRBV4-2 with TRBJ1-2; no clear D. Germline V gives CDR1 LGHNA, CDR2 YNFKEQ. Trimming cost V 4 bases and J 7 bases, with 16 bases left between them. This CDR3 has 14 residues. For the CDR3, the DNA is TGTGCCAGCAGCCCAGGTGCGGCGGTGCCTGGCTACACCTTC. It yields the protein CASSPGAAVPGYTF.

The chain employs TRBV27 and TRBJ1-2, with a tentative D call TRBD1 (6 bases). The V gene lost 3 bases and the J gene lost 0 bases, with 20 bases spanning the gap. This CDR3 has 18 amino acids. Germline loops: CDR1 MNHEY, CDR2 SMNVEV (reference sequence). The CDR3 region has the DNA TGTGCCAGCAGTTTCGATGGGACACCTAAGTATCCTAACTATGGCTACACCTTC. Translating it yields CASSFDGTPKYPNYGYTF.